These T cell receptor beta chains were read from a single sample in a study of CD8+ T cells in alopecia areata. The method was immunoSEQ multiplex PCR; TCRdb's version includes in-frame clones alone and lacks a portion of them. This sample has about 110,000 clones; 50% to 60% occur once, and the top ten carry around a quarter. The sequenced sample was NKG2D-low CD8+ T cells sorted from blood. The source of these receptors is a human donor with alopecia areata. Both conserved end residues are part of each CDR3. Each record gives: J gene, D gene, clone size, V gene, CDR3 protein, CDR3 DNA. D genes are given only for firm matches. Clone size is shown for a subset of rows, as once, few, many or a class of expanded clone.

>TRBJ2-5|TRBD1|-|TRBV27
CASSLTGTGETQYF
TGTGCCAGCAGTCTTACGGGGACAGGAGAGACCCAGTACTTC
>TRBJ2-3|TRBD2|-|TRBV28
CASVPEGLAGSTDTQYF
TGTGCCAGCGTTCCCGAGGGGCTAGCGGGCAGTACAGATACGCAGTATTTT
>TRBJ1-5|-|few|TRBV13
CASSHGTGNQPQHF
TGTGCCAGCAGCCATGGGACGGGGAATCAGCCCCAGCATTTT
>TRBJ1-5|-|-|TRBV27
CASSFKGVINQPQHF
TGTGCCAGCAGTTTTAAAGGGGTAATCAATCAGCCCCAGCATTTT
>TRBJ2-7|TRBD1|-|TRBV29-1
CSVVSTGTAAYEQYF
TGCAGCGTCGTATCGACCGGGACAGCAGCCTACGAGCAGTACTTC
>TRBJ2-2|TRBD1|-|TRBV2
CASGTGGTGELFF
TGTGCCAGCGGGACAGGGGGGACCGGGGAGCTGTTTTTT
>TRBJ2-1|-|few|TRBV14
CASSQRGPMIYNEQFF
TGTGCCAGCAGCCAAAGGGGACCCATGATCTACAATGAGCAGTTCTTC
>TRBJ1-2|-|-|TRBV2
CASTENYGYTF
TGTGCCAGCACGGAGAACTATGGCTACACCTTC
>TRBJ2-1|-|-|TRBV5-1
CASSLRNEQFF
TGCGCCAGCAGCTTGAGAAATGAGCAGTTCTTC
>TRBJ2-1|TRBD1|-|TRBV10-2
CASSERRDRGQSYNEQFF
TGCGCCAGCAGTGAGCGGAGGGACAGGGGGCAGTCCTACAATGAGCAGTTCTTC
>TRBJ2-1|TRBD2|-|TRBV7-6
CASSRILSGKGNEQFF
TGTGCCAGCAGCCGAATCTTAAGCGGGAAGGGCAATGAGCAGTTCTTC
>TRBJ2-5|-|-|TRBV7-2
CATQPGYF
TGTGCCACCCAACCGGGGTACTTC
>TRBJ2-4|TRBD2|few|TRBV2
CASSEWTSGSMDIQYF
TGTGCCAGCAGTGAATGGACTAGCGGGAGTATGGACATTCAGTACTTC
>TRBJ2-7|-|-|TRBV11-3
CASSLEGQSYEQYF
TGTGCCAGCAGCCTAGAAGGCCAAAGCTACGAGCAGTACTTC
>TRBJ2-3|-|once|TRBV30
CAWSVLGAYTDTQYF
TGTGCCTGGAGTGTACTAGGAGCCTACACAGATACGCAGTATTTT
>TRBJ2-5|TRBD2|few|TRBV28
CASSPGLAGAEETQYF
TGTGCCAGCAGTCCCGGACTAGCGGGAGCTGAAGAGACCCAGTACTTC
>TRBJ2-7|-|-|TRBV27
CASWASQGLYEQYF
TGTGCCAGCTGGGCATCCCAGGGGCTTTACGAGCAGTACTTC
>TRBJ2-1|-|-|TRBV5-1
CASSLAVEGADEQFF
TGCGCCAGCAGCTTGGCTGTTGAAGGTGCCGATGAGCAGTTCTTC
>TRBJ2-7|-|-|TRBV4-1
CASSQARGEQYF
TGCGCCAGCAGCCAAGCACGGGGAGAGCAGTACTTC
>TRBJ2-7|-|-|TRBV2
CASIPPTGFTYEQYF
TGTGCCAGCATACCACCCACAGGATTCACCTACGAGCAGTACTTC
>TRBJ2-5|TRBD2|few|TRBV9
CASSTGTSNQETQYF
TGTGCCAGCAGCACCGGGACTAGCAACCAAGAGACCCAGTACTTC
>TRBJ2-5|-|-|TRBV28
CASSPLGAETQYF
TGTGCCAGCAGTCCCCTCGGGGCAGAGACCCAGTACTTC
>TRBJ2-1|-|few|TRBV4-1
CASSQEWGSEQFF
TGCGCCAGCAGCCAAGAATGGGGCAGTGAGCAGTTCTTC
>TRBJ2-7|TRBD2|-|TRBV27
CASSLLSSAGGREQYF
TGTGCCAGCAGTTTATTGTCTTCAGCGGGAGGGCGCGAGCAGTACTTC
>TRBJ2-1|-|-|TRBV13
CASSHDLTGPTYKEQFF
TGTGCCAGCAGCCATGATCTTACCGGGCCTACATACAAAGAGCAGTTCTTC
>TRBJ2-1|TRBD2|few|TRBV11-2
CASSLGWEGDEQFF
TGTGCCAGCAGCTTAGGTTGGGAGGGCGATGAGCAGTTCTTC
>TRBJ2-1|-|-|TRBV28
CASSYPGQNFNEQFF
TGTGCCAGCTCTTACCCCGGACAGAACTTCAATGAGCAGTTCTTC
>TRBJ1-2|-|-|TRBV9
CASSATDRPMPGYTF
TGTGCCAGCAGCGCGACCGACAGGCCCATGCCTGGCTACACCTTC